This T cell receptor beta chain came from a study of T cell responses to AZD1222 COVID-19 vaccine. Only in-frame clones appear in the TCRdb table, and some are missing; sequencing was by immunoSEQ multiplex PCR. This table has approximately 90,000 clones, more than 90% appearing once. Per germline, CDR1 SEHNR and CDR2 FQNEAQ (reference sequence). The CDR3 loop spans 14 amino acids. V was pared by 10 bases and J by 0 bases, with 14 bases between. Sequencing was performed on peripheral blood, taken on day 0 of AZD1222 vaccination. This TCR was recovered from an adult in good health. V usage is TRBV7-9 and J usage is TRBJ2-3; weak D call: TRBD2 (5 bases). CDR3 DNA: TGTGCCACAGAGGAGGACGATAGCACAGATACGCAGTATTTT. Amino acid sequence: CATEEDDSTDTQYF.